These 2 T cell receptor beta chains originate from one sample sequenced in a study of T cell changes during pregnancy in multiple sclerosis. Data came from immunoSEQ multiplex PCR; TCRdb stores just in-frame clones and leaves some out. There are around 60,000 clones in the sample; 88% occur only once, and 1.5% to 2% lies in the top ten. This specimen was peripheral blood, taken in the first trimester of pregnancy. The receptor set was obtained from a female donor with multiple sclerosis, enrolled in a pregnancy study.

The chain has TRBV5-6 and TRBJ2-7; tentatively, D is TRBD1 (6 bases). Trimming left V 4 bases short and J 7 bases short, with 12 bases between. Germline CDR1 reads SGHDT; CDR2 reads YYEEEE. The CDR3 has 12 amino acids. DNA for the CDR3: TGTGCCAGCAGCCGTACCACAGGGGAGCAGTACTTC. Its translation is CASSRTTGEQYF.

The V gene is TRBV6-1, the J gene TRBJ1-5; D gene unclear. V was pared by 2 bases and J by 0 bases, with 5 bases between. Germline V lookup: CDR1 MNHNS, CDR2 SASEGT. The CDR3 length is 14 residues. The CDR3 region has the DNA TGTGCCAGCAGTGAACATCCTAGCAATCAGCCCCAGCATTTT. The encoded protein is CASSEHPSNQPQHF.